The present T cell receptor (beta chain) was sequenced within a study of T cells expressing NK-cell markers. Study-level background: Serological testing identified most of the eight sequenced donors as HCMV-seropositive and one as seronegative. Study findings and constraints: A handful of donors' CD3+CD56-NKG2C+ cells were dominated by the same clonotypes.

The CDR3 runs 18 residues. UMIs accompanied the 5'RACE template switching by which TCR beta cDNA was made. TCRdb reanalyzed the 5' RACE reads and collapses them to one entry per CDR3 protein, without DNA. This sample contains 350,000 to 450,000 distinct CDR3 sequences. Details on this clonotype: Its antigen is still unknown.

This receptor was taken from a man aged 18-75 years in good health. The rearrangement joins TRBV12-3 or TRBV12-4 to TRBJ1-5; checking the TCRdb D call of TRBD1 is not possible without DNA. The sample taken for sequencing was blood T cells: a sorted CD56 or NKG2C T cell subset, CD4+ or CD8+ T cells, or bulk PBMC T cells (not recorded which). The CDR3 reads CASSRRQGARHSNQPQHF.